One and the same sample provided the 2 T cell receptor beta chains below, sequenced in a study of tumor-infiltrating lymphocytes in primary liver carcinoma. TCR beta cDNA was made from 400 to 600 ng total RNA with a constant-region primer. ARM-PCR, slightly modified, supplied the TCR beta libraries through three nested multiplex PCR rounds. It was with TRBV1-TRBV30 forward primers and a C-beta reverse primer that the first two PCR rounds were run, at approximately 10 cycles each. TCRdb re-analysed the multiplex PCR reads in MiXCR, keeping a single row per CDR3 protein. The sample consists of almost 200,000 distinct CDR3 sequences, about two thirds of them appearing once. Blood RNA originated from unsorted whole blood, with germline DNA additionally extracted. The source material was peripheral blood. The receptors originated from a woman aged 60 to 75 with primary liver carcinoma and hepatitis B virus infection.

In regard to this clonotype: A much larger clone is a single base away; this may be a read error. The rearrangement joins TRBV10-3 to TRBJ2-1, with TRBD2 matching 9 bases. This CDR3 has 16 amino acids. Per the germline V gene, CDR1 is ENHRY and CDR2 is SYGVKD. The CDR3: CAIGEGSGSGDNEQFF. In DNA form, the CDR3 reads TGTGCCATCGGTGAGGGTAGCGGGAGCGGTGATAATGAGCAGTTCTTC.

With respect to this clonotype: A single base separates this from a much larger clone, so it may be a read error. The genes are TRBV29-1 and TRBJ2-3; 11 bases agree with TRBD2. The CDR3 runs 17 residues. Germline CDR1 is SQVTM and CDR2 is ANQGSEA. In nucleotides, the CDR3 is TGCGGCGCCCCTGATGGGACTAGCGGTCAGGGCACAGATACGCAGTATTTT. It translates to CGAPDGTSGQGTDTQYF.